This T cell receptor beta chain came from a study of cytomegalovirus exposure and HLA in healthy donors. Study at large: Both the roughly 120 validation repertoires and the 600 to 700 first-cohort repertoires used the same platform, as reported by a later analysis. Regarding the study as a whole: A classifier reportedly called cytomegalovirus status with high sensitivity and specificity. There were a few CMV-associated chains whose specificity for CMV antigens was confirmed in vitro. According to the study, around 180 TCR beta chains were cytomegalovirus-associated.

Data came from immunoSEQ multiplex PCR; TCRdb stores just in-frame clones and leaves some out. The sample has 150,000 to 200,000 clones, 88% seen once. As for this clone: Its specificity is unknown.

The ends were cut back, 2 bases at V and 4 bases at J, with 12 bases in the middle. Germline CDR1 and CDR2: SEHNR and FQNEAQ (reference sequence). The CDR3 is 15 residues long. V is TRBV7-9 and J is TRBJ2-1; a possible D gene is TRBD2 (6 bases). This TCR was sampled from a man between 18 and 29 years old in good health and CMV-seronegative. Sequenced: PBMCs. The CDR3 DNA sequence: TGTGCCAGCAGCTTAAATCCGGGGGAGTACAATGAGCAGTTCTTC. Translating gives CASSLNPGEYNEQFF.